This T cell receptor beta chain derives from a study of cytomegalovirus exposure and HLA in healthy donors. PCR involved 60 Vbeta and 13 Jbeta primers. Repertoires were generated with immunoSEQ multiplex PCR, while TCRdb's copy carries only in-frame clones and drops some. The sample carries approximately 180,000 clones, roughly 13% recorded once. Germline CDR1 KGHSH, CDR2 LQKENI. This CDR3 contains 12 residues. Trimming took off 8 bases at V and 3 bases at J, with 10 bases between the two ends. This clonotype was sampled from a man aged 50-60 years in good health and CMV-seropositive. The sample taken for sequencing was PBMCs. The chain combines TRBV18 with TRBJ2-5; a weak D match, TRBD1 (6 bases). The CDR3 region has the DNA TGTGCCAGCAGGCACAGGGAAGAGACCCAGTACTTC. This sequence encodes CASRHREETQYF.